This TCR beta chain was retrieved from a study of technical replicates of blood from a handful of donors. Deletions cut 8 bases from V and 0 bases from J, with 17 bases between. The CDR3 has 16 residues. CDR1 and CDR2 (germline): MDHEN, SYDVKM. Data came from immunoSEQ multiplex PCR; TCRdb stores just in-frame clones and leaves some out. The repertoire has around 67,000 clones, roughly 92% of them found once; the top ten carry approximately 0.36%. V gene TRBV28 combines with J gene TRBJ1-3, with D unclear. The TCR originated in a human donor in good health. Sequenced: T cells isolated from PBMCs. The CDR3 sequence is CASAPSAGSSGNTIYF. The CDR3 DNA reads TGTGCCAGCGCTCCTTCGGCGGGGAGCTCTGGAAACACCATATATTTT.